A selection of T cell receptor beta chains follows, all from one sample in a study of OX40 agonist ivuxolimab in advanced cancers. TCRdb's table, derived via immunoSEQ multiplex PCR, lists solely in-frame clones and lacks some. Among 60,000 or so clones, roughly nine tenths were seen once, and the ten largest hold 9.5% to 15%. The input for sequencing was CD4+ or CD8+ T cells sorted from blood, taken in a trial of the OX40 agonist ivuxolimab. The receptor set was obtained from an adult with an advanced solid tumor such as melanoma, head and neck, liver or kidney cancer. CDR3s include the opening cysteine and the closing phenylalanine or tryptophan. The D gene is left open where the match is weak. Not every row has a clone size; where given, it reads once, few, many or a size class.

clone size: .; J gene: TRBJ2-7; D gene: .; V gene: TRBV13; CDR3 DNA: TGTGCCAGCAGCTTAGGTGGCTACGAGCAGTACTTC; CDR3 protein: CASSLGGYEQYF
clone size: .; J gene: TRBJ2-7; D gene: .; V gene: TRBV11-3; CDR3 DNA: TGTGCCAGCAGCCCCCACGTAGGAGCCTACGAGCAGTACTTC; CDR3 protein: CASSPHVGAYEQYF
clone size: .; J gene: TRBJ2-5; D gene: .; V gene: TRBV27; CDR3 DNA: TGTGCCAGCAGTTTATTCACTAGCAAAGAGACCCAGTACTTC; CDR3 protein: CASSLFTSKETQYF
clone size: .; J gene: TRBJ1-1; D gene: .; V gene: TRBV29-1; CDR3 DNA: TGCAGCGTAACTGCTTCGAACACTGAAGCTTTCTTT; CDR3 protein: CSVTASNTEAFF
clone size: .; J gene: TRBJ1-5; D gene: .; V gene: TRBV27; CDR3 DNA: TGTGCCAGCAGTTTAAGGCCCAATCAGCCCCAGCATTTT; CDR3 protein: CASSLRPNQPQHF
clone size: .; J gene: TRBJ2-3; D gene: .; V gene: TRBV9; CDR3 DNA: TGTGCCAGCAGCGTAAGATCGACAGGGAGGAGGGATACGCAGTATTTT; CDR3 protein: CASSVRSTGRRDTQYF
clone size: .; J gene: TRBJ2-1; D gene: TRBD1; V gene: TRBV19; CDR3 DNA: TGTGCCAGTAGTATCGACAGGGGGAATGAGCAGTTCTTC; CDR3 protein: CASSIDRGNEQFF
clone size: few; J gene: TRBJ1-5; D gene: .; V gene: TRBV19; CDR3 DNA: TGTGCCAGTAGACAGGGAAGTCAGCCCCAGCATTTT; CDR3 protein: CASRQGSQPQHF
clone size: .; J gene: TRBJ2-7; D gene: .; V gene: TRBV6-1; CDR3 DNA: TGTGCCAGCAGTGAATTAGCTCCCGGATACGAGCAGTACTTC; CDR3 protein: CASSELAPGYEQYF
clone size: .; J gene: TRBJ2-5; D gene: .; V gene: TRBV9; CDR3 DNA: TGTGCCAGCAGCGTAACCAGGGACCCAGCGACCCAGTACTTC; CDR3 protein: CASSVTRDPATQYF
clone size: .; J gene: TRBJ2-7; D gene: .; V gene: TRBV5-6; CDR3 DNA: TGTGCCAGCAGCTTATACCAAGGCAGGTTCTACGAGCAGTACTTC; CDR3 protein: CASSLYQGRFYEQYF
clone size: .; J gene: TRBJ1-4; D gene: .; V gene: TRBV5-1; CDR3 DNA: TGCGCCAGCAGCTTGGGCGAGGGCGCAACTAATGAAAAACTGTTTTTT; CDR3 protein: CASSLGEGATNEKLFF
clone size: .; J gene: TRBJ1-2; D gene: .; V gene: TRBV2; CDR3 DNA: TGTGCCAGCAGTGGTCCTACACAGTTAGCTAACTATGGCTACACCTTC; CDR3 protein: CASSGPTQLANYGYTF
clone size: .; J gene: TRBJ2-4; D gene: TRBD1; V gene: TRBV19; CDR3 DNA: TGTGCCAGTAGTCCCGACAGGGCCGGAAACATTCAGTACTTC; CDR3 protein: CASSPDRAGNIQYF
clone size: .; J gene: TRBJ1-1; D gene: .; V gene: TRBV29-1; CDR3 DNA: TGCAGCTTCCGGGGCCCGAAGATCTTCACTGAAGCTTTCTTT; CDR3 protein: CSFRGPKIFTEAFF
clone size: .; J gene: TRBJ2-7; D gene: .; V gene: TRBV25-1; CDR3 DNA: TGTGCCAGGTCGCGGCGGCAACCCTACGAGCAGTACTTC; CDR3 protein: CARSRRQPYEQYF
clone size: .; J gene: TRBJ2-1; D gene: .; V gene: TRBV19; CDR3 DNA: TGTGCCAGTACCCAATCCCACTCCTACAATGAGCAGTTCTTC; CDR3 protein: CASTQSHSYNEQFF
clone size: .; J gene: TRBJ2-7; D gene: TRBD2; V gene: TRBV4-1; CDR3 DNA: TGCGCCAGCAGCCAACGGGGCGGGGGGTCCACCTACGAGCAGTACTTC; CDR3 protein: CASSQRGGGSTYEQYF
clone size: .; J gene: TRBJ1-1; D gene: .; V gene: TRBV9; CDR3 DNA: TGTGCCAGCAGCAAACAGGGAGCAAACACTGAAGCTTTCTTT; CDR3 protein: CASSKQGANTEAFF
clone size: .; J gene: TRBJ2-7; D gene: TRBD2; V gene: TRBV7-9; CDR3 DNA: TGTGCCAGCAGCTCGGGACTAGCGGGAGACCTAAGCGAGCAGTACTTC; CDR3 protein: CASSSGLAGDLSEQYF
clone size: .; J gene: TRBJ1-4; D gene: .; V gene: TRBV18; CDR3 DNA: TGTGCCAGCACAACCGACGCAGATGAAAAACTGTTTTTT; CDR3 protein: CASTTDADEKLFF
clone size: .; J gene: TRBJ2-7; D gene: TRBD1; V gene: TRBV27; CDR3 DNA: TGTGCCAGCAGTTTAAGGACAGGGGGTTACGAGCAGTACTTC; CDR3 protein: CASSLRTGGYEQYF
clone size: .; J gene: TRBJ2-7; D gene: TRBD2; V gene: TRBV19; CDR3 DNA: TGTGCCAGTAGCGGCTTTAGCGGGACTCACGAGCAGTACTTC; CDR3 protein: CASSGFSGTHEQYF
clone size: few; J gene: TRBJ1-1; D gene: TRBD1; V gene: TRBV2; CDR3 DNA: TGTGCCAGCAAGGGGGGACAGGCTGCTTTCTTT; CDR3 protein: CASKGGQAAFF
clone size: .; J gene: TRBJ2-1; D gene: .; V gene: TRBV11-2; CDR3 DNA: TGTGCCAGCAGCCTAAAGATAGCGGATTCCTACAATGAGCAGTTCTTC; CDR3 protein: CASSLKIADSYNEQFF
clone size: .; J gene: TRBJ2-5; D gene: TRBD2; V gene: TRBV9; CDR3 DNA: TGTGCCAGCAGCGTAGAAGGCGGGAGTGAGACCCAGTACTTC; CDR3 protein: CASSVEGGSETQYF
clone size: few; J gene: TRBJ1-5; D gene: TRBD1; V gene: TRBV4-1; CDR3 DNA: TGCGCCAGCAGCCACCGGGACAGCCTCAATCAGCCCCAGCATTTT; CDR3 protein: CASSHRDSLNQPQHF
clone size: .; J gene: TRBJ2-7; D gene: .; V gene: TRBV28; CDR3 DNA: TGTGCCAGCAGTTTTAGCCACGAGCAGTACTTC; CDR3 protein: CASSFSHEQYF
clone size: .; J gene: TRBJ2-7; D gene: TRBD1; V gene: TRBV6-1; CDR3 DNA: TGTGCCAGCAGAGGGACAGCCCTACACTACGAGCAGTACTTC; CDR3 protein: CASRGTALHYEQYF
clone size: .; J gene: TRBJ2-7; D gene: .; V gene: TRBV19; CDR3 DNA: TGTGCCAGTAGCATATCTGCACAGGCGAACGAGCAGTACTTC; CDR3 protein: CASSISAQANEQYF
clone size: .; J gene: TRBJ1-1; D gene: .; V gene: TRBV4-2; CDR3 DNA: TGTGCCAGCACCCCGACAGAGAACACTGAAGCTTTCTTT; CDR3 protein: CASTPTENTEAFF
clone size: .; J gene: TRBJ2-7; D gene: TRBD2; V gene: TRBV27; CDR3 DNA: TGTGCCAGCAGTTTATTAGCGGGGGGGCTGAGATACGAGCAGTACTTC; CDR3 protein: CASSLLAGGLRYEQYF
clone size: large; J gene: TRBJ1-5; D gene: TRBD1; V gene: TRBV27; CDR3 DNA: TGTGCCAGCAGACCTACAGGGGCCGGCCAGCCCCAGCATTTT; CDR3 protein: CASRPTGAGQPQHF
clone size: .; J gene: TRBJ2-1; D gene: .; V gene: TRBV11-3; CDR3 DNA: TGTGCCAGCAGCTTAACCGACACCAATGAGCAGTTCTTC; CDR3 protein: CASSLTDTNEQFF
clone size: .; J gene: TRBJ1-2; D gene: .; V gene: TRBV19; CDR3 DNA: TGTGCCAGTAGTATAGAAGGGTCTGGCTACACCTTC; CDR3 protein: CASSIEGSGYTF
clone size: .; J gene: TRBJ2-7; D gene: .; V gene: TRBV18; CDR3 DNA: TGTGCCAGCTCACCAGGGGTTGGATACGAGCAGTACTTC; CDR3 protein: CASSPGVGYEQYF
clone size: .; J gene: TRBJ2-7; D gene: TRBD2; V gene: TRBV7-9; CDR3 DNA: TGTGCCAGCAGCTTGGTGAGCGGGGGAACCTACGAGCAGTACTTC; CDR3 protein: CASSLVSGGTYEQYF
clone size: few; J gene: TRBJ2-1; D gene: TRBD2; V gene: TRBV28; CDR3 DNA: TGTGCCAGCAGTTTTCCGGGAGGGGACAATGAGCAGTTCTTC; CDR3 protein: CASSFPGGDNEQFF
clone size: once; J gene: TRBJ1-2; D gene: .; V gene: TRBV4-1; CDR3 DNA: TGCGCCAGCAGCCGGGGGGACTATGGCTACACCTTC; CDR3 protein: CASSRGDYGYTF
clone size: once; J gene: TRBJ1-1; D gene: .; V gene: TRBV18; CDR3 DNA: TGTGCCAGCGCGGGAGGGATCACTGAAGCTTTCTTT; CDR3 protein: CASAGGITEAFF
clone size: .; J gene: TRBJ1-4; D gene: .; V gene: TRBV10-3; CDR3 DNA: TGTGCCATCAGTGAGGAGGGCAGTGCAACTAATGAAAAACTGTTTTTT; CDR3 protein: CAISEEGSATNEKLFF
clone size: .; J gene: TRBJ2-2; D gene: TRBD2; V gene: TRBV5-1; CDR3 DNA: TGCGCCAGCAGCTTGCCTAGCGGGACGTACACCGGGGAGCTGTTTTTT; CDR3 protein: CASSLPSGTYTGELFF
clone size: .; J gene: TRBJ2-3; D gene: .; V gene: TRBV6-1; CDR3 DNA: TGTGCCAGCAGTCCCCGGGACGACACAGATACGCAGTATTTT; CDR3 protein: CASSPRDDTDTQYF
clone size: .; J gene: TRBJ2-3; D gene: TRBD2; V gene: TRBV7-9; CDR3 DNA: TGTGCCAGCAGCTTATTGGGGGGGAGCACAGATACGCAGTATTTT; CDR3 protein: CASSLLGGSTDTQYF
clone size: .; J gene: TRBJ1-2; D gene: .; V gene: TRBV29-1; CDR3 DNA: TGCAGCGTTGTTGTCGCGCAGGCGTCTAACTATGGCTACACCTTC; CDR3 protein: CSVVVAQASNYGYTF
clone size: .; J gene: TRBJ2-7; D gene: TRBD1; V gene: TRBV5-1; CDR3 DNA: TGCGCCAGCAGCTTGGCGCCGGGACAGGGTTTCTTCGAGCAGTACTTC; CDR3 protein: CASSLAPGQGFFEQYF
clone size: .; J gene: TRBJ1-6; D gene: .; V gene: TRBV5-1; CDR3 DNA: TGCGCCAGCATAGGGACGGCTAATAATTCACCCCTCCACTTT; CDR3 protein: CASIGTANNSPLHF
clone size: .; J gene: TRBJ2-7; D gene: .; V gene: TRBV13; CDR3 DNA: TGTGCCAGCAGCTTAGGCCTTTCGAGTTTTAACACCTACGAGCAGTACTTC; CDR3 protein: CASSLGLSSFNTYEQYF
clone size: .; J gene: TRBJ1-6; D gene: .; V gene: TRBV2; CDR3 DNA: TGTGCCAGCAGGGAGACCGGGGCTATACCCCTCCACTTT; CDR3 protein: CASRETGAIPLHF
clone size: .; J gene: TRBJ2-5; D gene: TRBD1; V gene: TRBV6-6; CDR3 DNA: TGTGCCAGCAGTCTGGGGACAGCATTAGAGACCCAGTACTTC; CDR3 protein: CASSLGTALETQYF
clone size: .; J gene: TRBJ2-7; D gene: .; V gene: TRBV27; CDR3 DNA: TGTGCCAGCAGTCAAGGGAGCTCCTACGAGCAGTACTTC; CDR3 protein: CASSQGSSYEQYF
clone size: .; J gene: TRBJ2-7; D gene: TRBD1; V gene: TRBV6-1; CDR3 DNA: TGTGCCAGCAGACAGGGGGCCTACGAGCAGTACTTC; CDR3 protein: CASRQGAYEQYF
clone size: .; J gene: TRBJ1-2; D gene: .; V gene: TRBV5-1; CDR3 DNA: TGCGCCAGCAGAAGGACAACGAATAACTATGGCTACACCTTC; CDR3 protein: CASRRTTNNYGYTF
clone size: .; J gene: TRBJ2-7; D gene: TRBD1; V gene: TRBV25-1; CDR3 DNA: TGTGCCAGCAGTGGGACAGGGGCCTGGGCCTACGAGCAGTACTTC; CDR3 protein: CASSGTGAWAYEQYF
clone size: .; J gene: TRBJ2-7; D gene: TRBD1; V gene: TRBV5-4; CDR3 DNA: TGTGCCAGCAGCGCAGGGACAGGGGCCACCTACGAGCAGTACTTC; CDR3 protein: CASSAGTGATYEQYF